These 2 T cell receptor beta chains share one sample of origin, sequenced in a study of graft-versus-host responses after intestinal transplantation. Using immunoSEQ multiplex PCR, the repertoire was profiled, and TCRdb retains in-frame clones only, with some absent. The top ten clones hold 15% to 20% of a sample with around 96,000 clones, approximately 92% of them seen once. The sample here was PBMCs, taken approximately 470 days after intestinal transplant. The source is a human patient who received an intestinal transplant, so some T cells may come from the graft donor.

The V call is TRBV9, the J call TRBJ2-1; weak D call: TRBD2 (7 bases). V dropped 3 bases and J dropped 4 bases, with 14 bases sitting between them. The CDR3 runs to 15 residues. Germline V gene sequence: CDR1 SGDLS, CDR2 YYNGEE. This chain's CDR3 is CASSARGAPYNEQFF. The CDR3 DNA reads as TGTGCCAGCAGCGCACGGGGGGCTCCATACAATGAGCAGTTCTTC.

The chain's CDR3 is CASSVGEGSDYNEQFF. The CDR3 DNA sequence: TGTGCCAGCAGCGTAGGGGAGGGCAGCGACTACAATGAGCAGTTCTTC. V and J are TRBV9 and TRBJ2-1, with TRBD2 matching 7 bases. The V and J ends lost 0 bases and 3 bases, in that order; junction bases with no gene match: 6. The germline V gene encodes CDR1 SGDLS and CDR2 YYNGEE. The CDR3 has 16 residues.